This paragraph covers one T cell receptor beta chain sequence. Its antigen is currently unknown. This specimen belongs to a study of CD8 T cells in ankylosing spondylitis. Findings and caveats of the study: There was reportedly significant enrichment of clones that were disease-linked in matched ankylosing spondylitis synovial fluid. Relatively scarce in peripheral blood, disease-linked clones were CD8+. There was a TCR beta motif, made of roughly eight highly homologous variants, that appeared characteristic of ankylosing spondylitis blood.

TCRdb passed the 5' RACE reads through MiXCR, listing each CDR3 protein once. This sample has fewer than 350,000 distinct CDR3 sequences, with 9.5% to 13% found just once. The junction had 8 bases not matched to a gene; V was cut back by 7 bases and J by 6 bases. This CDR3 spans 14 amino acids. Germline lookup yields CDR1 LNHNV and CDR2 YYDKDF (reference sequence). The sequence derives from a female donor with ankylosing spondylitis or in good health (not recorded which). V and J are TRBV15 and TRBJ2-1; 8 positions agree with TRBD2. The source material was blood, either unsorted or a sorted T cell fraction (not recorded which). The CDR3 protein is CATISGLGGNEQFF. For the CDR3, the DNA is TGTGCCACCATTTCGGGACTAGGAGGCAATGAGCAGTTCTTC. Combining the CDR3 with reference TRBV15 and TRBJ2-1 gives the whole variable domain DAMVIQNPRYQVTQFGKPVTLSCSQTLNHNVMYWYQQKSSQAPKLLFHYYDKDFNNEADTPDNFQSRRPNTSFCFLDIRSPGLGDTAMYLCATISGLGGNEQFFGPGTRLTVL.